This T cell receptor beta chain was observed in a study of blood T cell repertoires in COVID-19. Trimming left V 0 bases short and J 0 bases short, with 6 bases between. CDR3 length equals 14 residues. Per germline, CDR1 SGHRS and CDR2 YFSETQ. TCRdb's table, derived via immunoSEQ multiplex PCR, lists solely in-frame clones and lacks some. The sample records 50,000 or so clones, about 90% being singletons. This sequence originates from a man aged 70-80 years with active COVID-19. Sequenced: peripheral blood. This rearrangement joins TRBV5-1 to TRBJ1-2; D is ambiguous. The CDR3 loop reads CASSLAESNYGYTF. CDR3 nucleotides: TGCGCCAGCAGCTTGGCCGAGTCTAACTATGGCTACACCTTC.